This is a list of T cell receptor beta chains from one sample in a study of beta chain features in type 1 diabetes. Using immunoSEQ multiplex PCR, the repertoire was profiled, and TCRdb retains in-frame clones only, with some absent. Of approximately 340,000 clones listed, roughly 15% are singletons. Sequencing was done on a sample of naive CD4+ T cells from blood. These receptor sequences come from a woman in her late teens or twenties in good health. The CDR3 runs from the conserved cysteine through the conserved F or W. A D gene is named only where the DNA matches it firmly. The size of a clone is reported for some rows only, either as once, few or many, or as a class for expanded clones.

v_gene	d_gene	abundance	j_gene	CDR3nt	CDR3aa
TRBV7-9	NA	few	TRBJ2-7	TGTGCCAGCAGCCTCCGACAGGCCGAGGCCTACGAGCAGTACTTC	CASSLRQAEAYEQYF
TRBV7-9	TRBD1	NA	TRBJ2-7	TGTGCCAGCAGCCCCCGGACAGGGGCCTACGAGCAGTACTTC	CASSPRTGAYEQYF
TRBV5-6	NA	NA	TRBJ2-1	TGTGCCAGCAGCTTGAATTTGGGGGGGCAGTTCTTC	CASSLNLGGQFF
TRBV29-1	NA	NA	TRBJ1-2	TGCAGCGTCTCTCCGGGGGAAACTTATGGCTACACCTTC	CSVSPGETYGYTF
TRBV7-2	NA	NA	TRBJ2-5	TGTGCCAGCAGCTTCCGCCGCGCCGGGTCCGTCTCGGCCCAGTACTTC	CASSFRRAGSVSAQYF
TRBV30	NA	NA	TRBJ2-7	TGTGCCTGCCGGACTTTTCTCTACGAGCAGTACTTC	CACRTFLYEQYF
TRBV5-6	TRBD1	few	TRBJ1-5	TGTGCCAGCAAATACTACAGGGGGCCTCAGCCCCAGCATTTT	CASKYYRGPQPQHF
TRBV5-1	TRBD2	NA	TRBJ2-5	TGCGCCAGCAGCTTGGTTCTGCGGGAGGGTCCGGAGACCCAGTACTTC	CASSLVLREGPETQYF
TRBV28	NA	NA	TRBJ1-3	TGTGCCAGCAGTTTATCGTCGAGGGTTGGAAACACCATATATTTT	CASSLSSRVGNTIYF
TRBV30	NA	few	TRBJ1-1	TGTGCCTGGACCAGGGAGGGTGAAGCTTTCTTT	CAWTREGEAFF
TRBV28	TRBD2	few	TRBJ2-3	TGTGCCAGCAGCCTGACTAGCGGGAGTCTCCCTCGCACAGATACGCAGTATTTT	CASSLTSGSLPRTDTQYF
TRBV7-9	TRBD1	NA	TRBJ2-7	TGTGCCAGCAGCCCATTCGGACAGGGTAGATTCTACGAGCAGTACTTC	CASSPFGQGRFYEQYF
TRBV11-2	TRBD2	NA	TRBJ2-1	TGTGCCAGCAGCTTAGATCCCGGACTAGCGGGAGGCAGAGAGCAGTTCTTC	CASSLDPGLAGGREQFF
TRBV28	TRBD2	few	TRBJ2-7	TGTGCCAGCAGCCGCACTAGCGGGAGCTCCTACGAGCAGTACTTC	CASSRTSGSSYEQYF
TRBV21-1	NA	NA	TRBJ2-3	TGTGCCAGCAGCAAAGTCCGCGGGAGGCCCACAGATACGCAGTATTTT	CASSKVRGRPTDTQYF
TRBV29-1	TRBD1	NA	TRBJ1-2	TGCAGCGTGATGGACAGGATATACTATGGCTACACCTTC	CSVMDRIYYGYTF
TRBV2	NA	NA	TRBJ1-5	TGTGCCAGCAGAGGACAGCACAATCAGCCCCAGCATTTT	CASRGQHNQPQHF
TRBV25-1	NA	NA	TRBJ1-5	TGTGCCAGCAGTAGCCCGGAACTAGGTCAGCCCCAGCATTTT	CASSSPELGQPQHF
TRBV6-5	NA	NA	TRBJ2-5	TGTGCCAGCAGTCAGACGCCGAGGGAGACCCAGTACTTC	CASSQTPRETQYF
TRBV29-1	NA	NA	TRBJ1-1	TGCAGCGTTGAAAGCCCCTTCCTAAGGGGGTCCCCTGAAGCTTTCTTT	CSVESPFLRGSPEAFF
TRBV4-1	TRBD1	few	TRBJ2-5	TGCGCCAGCAGCCAGGCACCGGGACAGGGGGCTATAACCCAGTACTTC	CASSQAPGQGAITQYF
TRBV19	NA	NA	TRBJ1-2	TGTGCCAGTAGTCTCGGGGATGGCTACACCTTC	CASSLGDGYTF
TRBV5-4	TRBD1	NA	TRBJ2-4	TGTGCCAGCAGCTGGACAGGGGGCGAAAACATTCAGTACTTC	CASSWTGGENIQYF
TRBV4-2	NA	NA	TRBJ2-1	TGTGCCAGCAGCCAAGATATAAGCCAGCGGGAGCAGTTCTTC	CASSQDISQREQFF
TRBV7-2	TRBD1	few	TRBJ1-2	TGTGCCAGCACCATGGGACAGGCTAACTATGGCTACACCTTC	CASTMGQANYGYTF
TRBV13	NA	NA	TRBJ2-2	TGTGCCAGCAGCTTACCTCGCCTAGCGAGGGGGGAGCTGTTTTTT	CASSLPRLARGELFF
TRBV30	NA	NA	TRBJ2-7	TGTGCCTGGAGCGGGGGTCAGGCAACCTACGAGCAGTACTTC	CAWSGGQATYEQYF
TRBV28	NA	NA	TRBJ1-1	TGTGCCAGCCTCCCCCACAGGAACACTGAAGCTTTCTTT	CASLPHRNTEAFF
TRBV2	TRBD2	few	TRBJ2-2	TGTGCCAGCACGACTAGCAGCGGGGAGCTGTTTTTT	CASTTSSGELFF
TRBV7-2	NA	NA	TRBJ2-5	TGTGCCAGCAGCCTGCTACGAGTCGCGGCGGAGACCCAGTACTTC	CASSLLRVAAETQYF
TRBV11-2	NA	NA	TRBJ2-7	TGTGCCAGCAGCTTAGTAGGGACATTCGTCTCCTACGAGCAGTACTTC	CASSLVGTFVSYEQYF
TRBV4-2	NA	few	TRBJ2-1	TGTGCCAGCAGCCAAGGGAACGGCGGGACTTCCTACAATGAGCAGTTCTTC	CASSQGNGGTSYNEQFF
TRBV4-2	TRBD2	NA	TRBJ2-6	TGTGCCAGCAGCCAGGGACTAGCGGGAGGGGGTACTGGGGCCAACGTCCTGACTTTC	CASSQGLAGGGTGANVLTF
TRBV7-2	NA	NA	TRBJ2-1	TGTGCCAGCAGCTTAGATAGTCCCAATGAGCAGTTCTTC	CASSLDSPNEQFF
TRBV29-1	TRBD1	NA	TRBJ2-2	TGCAGCGTTGGAGAGGACAGGGGGAACACCGGGGAGCTGTTTTTT	CSVGEDRGNTGELFF
TRBV29-1	NA	few	TRBJ2-1	TGCAGCGTTAGAGGGTCCTACAATGAGCAGTTCTTC	CSVRGSYNEQFF
TRBV7-9	NA	NA	TRBJ1-1	TGTGCCAGCAGCTTCGGACAGCAGAACACTGAAGCTTTCTTT	CASSFGQQNTEAFF
TRBV9	TRBD2	NA	TRBJ2-1	TGTGCCAGCAGCAGGGGACTAGCGGGCAACAATGAGCAGTTCTTC	CASSRGLAGNNEQFF
TRBV4-3	NA	NA	TRBJ2-1	TGCGCCAGCAGCCAAGACGGCAGGGCCTACAATGAGCAGTTCTTC	CASSQDGRAYNEQFF
TRBV6-5	TRBD1	few	TRBJ1-1	TGTGCCAGCAGATGGACAGGGGTGCTCACTGAAGCTTTCTTT	CASRWTGVLTEAFF
TRBV14	NA	few	TRBJ2-7	TGTGCCAGCAGCCACGGTCCCCCCTACGAGCAGTACTTC	CASSHGPPYEQYF
TRBV30	NA	NA	TRBJ1-3	TGTGCCTGGAGGGGGGGAGCCCAGCTCTGGAACACCATATATTTT	CAWRGGAQLWNTIYF
TRBV28	TRBD2	NA	TRBJ2-1	TGTGCCAGCATCGAGACTAGCGGGAGTGAGAATGAGCAGTTCTTC	CASIETSGSENEQFF